The 3 T cell receptor beta chains given below trace back to one sample, sequenced in a study of T cells after yellow fever vaccination. TCRdb processed the 5' RACE reads anew with MiXCR; each CDR3 protein has one entry. The repertoire holds a few hundred thousand distinct CDR3 sequences, 4% seen once, with 24% in the top ten. Specimen: PBMCs, collected 5 days after the yellow fever booster vaccination. These receptors all come from a man younger than 35 who received the YFV17D yellow fever vaccine.

The genes are TRBV7-9 and TRBJ2-3; D not certain. This CDR3 has 13 residues. Germline V lookup: CDR1 SEHNR, CDR2 FQNEAQ (reference sequence). Between the trimmed V and J ends, which lost 1 base and 14 bases, there was a span of 16 bases. The CDR3 nucleotides are TGTGCCAGCAGCTTAGTTGAATCATGGGGTGCGTATTTT. Translated: CASSLVESWGAYF.

This clonotype came up many times. CDR3 sequence reads: CASSPVTGNHEQYF. The CDR3 nucleotides are TGCGCCAGCAGCCCGGTGACAGGGAACCACGAGCAGTACTTC. The chain is built from TRBV5-1 and TRBJ2-7, with 7 bases lining up with TRBD1. J gave up 5 bases and V 4 bases, and 9 bases lay outside the gene matches. This CDR3 has 14 amino acids. The germline V gene has CDR1 SGHRS and CDR2 YFSETQ.

The sample holds a few counts of this clonotype. V and J are TRBV11-2 and TRBJ2-7, with D possibly being TRBD2 (5 bases). CDR1 is SGHAT and CDR2 is FQNNGV in the germline V gene. The CDR3 contains 16 residues. The V gene lost 5 bases and the J gene lost 0 bases, with 17 bases spanning the gap. The CDR3: CASSLGVRADSYEQYV. Here the CDR3 DNA reads TGTGCCAGCAGCCTTGGGGTGAGGGCTGACTCCTACGAGCAGTACGTC.